Detailed here is one T cell receptor (beta chain). This clonotype was picked up many times. It lacks a known antigen. It has no much larger one-base neighbor in the sample; base qualities were not kept. The data were produced on an Illumina HiSeq 1500. The public reads were run again by TCRdb, first through fastp at Q25 and then through MiXCR, and only productive beta chains were kept. Entries that share a CDR3 protein sequence are merged under the most common genes and DNA. The sample table contains fewer than 650,000 distinct CDR3 sequences; only one count was recorded for just under 40% of them. The top ten constitute 48% of the sample. Relative to germline, V is missing 4 bases and J is missing 4 bases, with 6 bases of the junction outside any gene match. Taken from cysteine to phenylalanine, the CDR3 has 16 residues. Of the read, only the CDR3 DNA is kept; its 48 bases are in frame from base 1. From the germline V gene, CDR1 is SGHVS and CDR2 is FQNEAQ.

The data were taken from a study of T cell repertoires in cytomegalovirus infection (dated by TCRdb to the late 2010s). As for the study more broadly: Recently identified HLA-C-restricted CMV epitopes, whose presentation resists viral immunomodulation, were targeted by peptide stimulations together with well-studied HLA-B-restricted epitopes. Donor HLA type was relevant to the analysis, because carriage of CMV infection together with the matching HLA type was indicated by public TCR beta signatures.

What this sample's treatment or condition label stands for: in vitro stimulation with specific CMV peptide epitopes to enrich CMV-specific T cells. Broad study findings and their caveats: The ex vivo response was dominated by HLA-C-restricted CMV-specific TCR beta clonotypes, and the single most frequent clonotype in two of eight donors was supplied by these HLA-C-restricted clonotypes. In both this cohort and an independent cohort of 350 to 400 donors, the cumulative frequency of public TCR beta family members distinguished carriers of CMV infection plus the relevant HLA type.

This receptor was taken from a human donor in good health (CMV status not recorded). Some clones in this sample may be carry-over from other donors' samples. The sample here was cultured PBMCs, taken from culture after CMV antigen stimulation. The chain joins TRBV7-8 to TRBJ2-2, with 10 bases matching TRBD1. CDR3 sequence: CASSSRQGASTGELFF. The base sequence is TGTGCCAGCAGCTCTCGACAGGGGGCGAGCACCGGGGAGCTGTTTTTT.